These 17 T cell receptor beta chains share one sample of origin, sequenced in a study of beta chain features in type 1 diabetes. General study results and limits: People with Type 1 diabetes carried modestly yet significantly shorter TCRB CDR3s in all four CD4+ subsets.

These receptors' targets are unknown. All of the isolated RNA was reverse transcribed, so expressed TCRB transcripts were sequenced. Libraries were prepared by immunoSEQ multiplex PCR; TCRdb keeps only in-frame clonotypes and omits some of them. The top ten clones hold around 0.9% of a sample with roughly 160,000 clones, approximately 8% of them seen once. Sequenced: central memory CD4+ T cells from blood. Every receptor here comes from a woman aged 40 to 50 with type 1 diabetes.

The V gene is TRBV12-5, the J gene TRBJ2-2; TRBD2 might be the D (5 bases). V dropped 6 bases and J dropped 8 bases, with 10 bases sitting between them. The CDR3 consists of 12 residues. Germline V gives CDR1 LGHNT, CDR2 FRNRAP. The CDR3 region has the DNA TGTGCTAGTGGCCCCGAGGGAGGGGAGCTGTTTTTT. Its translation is CASGPEGGELFF.

This CDR3 reads CASSLAGRSSYNEQFF. CDR3 DNA sequence: TGCGCCAGCAGCTTGGCAGGCCGCTCCTCCTACAATGAGCAGTTCTTC. The chain uses TRBV5-1 and TRBJ2-1, with D uncertain. CDR1 is SGHRS and CDR2 is YFSETQ in the germline V gene. CDR3 length equals 16 residues. The V and J ends lost 0 bases and 0 bases respectively, with 10 bases between them.

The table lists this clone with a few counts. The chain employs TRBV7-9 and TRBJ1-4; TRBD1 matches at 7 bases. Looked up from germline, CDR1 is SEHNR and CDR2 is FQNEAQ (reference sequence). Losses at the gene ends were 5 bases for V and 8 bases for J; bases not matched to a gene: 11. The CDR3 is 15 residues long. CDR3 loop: CASSGQTGLVEKLFF. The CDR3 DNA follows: TGTGCCAGCAGCGGGCAGACAGGGCTGGTGGAAAAACTGTTTTTT. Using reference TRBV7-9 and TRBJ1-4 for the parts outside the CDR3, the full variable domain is DTGVSQNPRHKITKRGQNVTFRCDPISEHNRLYWYRQTLGQGPEFLTYFQNEAQLEKSRLLSDRFSAERPKGSFSTLEIQRTEQGDSAMYLCASSGQTGLVEKLFFGSGTQLSVL.

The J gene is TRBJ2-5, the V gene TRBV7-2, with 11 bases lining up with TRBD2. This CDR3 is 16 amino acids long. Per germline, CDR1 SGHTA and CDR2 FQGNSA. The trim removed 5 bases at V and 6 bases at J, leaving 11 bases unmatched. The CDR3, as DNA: TGTGCCAGCAGCGCCCAACTAGCGGGGGTGGAGAAGACCCAGTACTTC. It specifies CASSAQLAGVEKTQYF.

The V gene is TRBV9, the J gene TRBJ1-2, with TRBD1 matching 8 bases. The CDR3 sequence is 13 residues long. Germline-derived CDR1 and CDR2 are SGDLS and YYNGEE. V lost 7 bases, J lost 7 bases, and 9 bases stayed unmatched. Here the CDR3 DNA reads TGTGCCAGCTTCGGGCAGGGGGCGCTTGGCTACACCTTC. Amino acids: CASFGQGALGYTF.

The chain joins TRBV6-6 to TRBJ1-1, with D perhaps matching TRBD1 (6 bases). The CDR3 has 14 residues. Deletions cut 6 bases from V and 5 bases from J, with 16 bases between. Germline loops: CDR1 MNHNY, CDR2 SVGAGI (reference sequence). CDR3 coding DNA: TGTGCCAGCAGAGCTGGGAAAAGGGGGACTGAAGCTTTCTTT. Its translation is CASRAGKRGTEAFF.

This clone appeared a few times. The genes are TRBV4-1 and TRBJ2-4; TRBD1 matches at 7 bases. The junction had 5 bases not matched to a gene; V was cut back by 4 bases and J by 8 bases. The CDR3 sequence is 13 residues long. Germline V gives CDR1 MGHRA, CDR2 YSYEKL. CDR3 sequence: CASSPRQGDIQYF. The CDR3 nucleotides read TGCGCCAGCAGCCCCCGACAGGGAGACATTCAGTACTTC.

CDR3 amino acids: CASSRDRGTDTQYF. The CDR3 DNA sequence: TGTGCCAGCAGCCGGGACAGGGGGACAGATACGCAGTATTTT. The rearrangement links TRBV7-2 to TRBJ2-3, with TRBD1 matching over 11 bases. Germline V CDR1 and CDR2: SGHTA, FQGNSA. CDR3 length: 14 amino acids. The V and J ends lost 5 bases and 3 bases, in that order; junction bases with no gene match: 1.

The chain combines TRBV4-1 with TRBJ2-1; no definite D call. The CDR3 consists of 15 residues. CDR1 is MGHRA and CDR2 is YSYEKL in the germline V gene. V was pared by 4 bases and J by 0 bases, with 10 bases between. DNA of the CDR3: TGCGCCAGCAGCCTCGAGGTAAGCTCCTACAATGAGCAGTTCTTC. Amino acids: CASSLEVSSYNEQFF.

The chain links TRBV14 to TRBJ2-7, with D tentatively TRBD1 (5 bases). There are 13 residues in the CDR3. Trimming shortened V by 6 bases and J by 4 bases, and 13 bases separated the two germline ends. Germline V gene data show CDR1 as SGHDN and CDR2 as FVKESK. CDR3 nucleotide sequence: TGTGCCAGCAGTCATGGTAACAGGTACGAGCAGTACTTC. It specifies CASSHGNRYEQYF.

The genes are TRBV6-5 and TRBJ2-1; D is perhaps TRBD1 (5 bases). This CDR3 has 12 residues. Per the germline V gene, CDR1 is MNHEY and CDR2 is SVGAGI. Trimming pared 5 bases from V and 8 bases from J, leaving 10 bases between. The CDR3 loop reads CASSPGSDEQFF. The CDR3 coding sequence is TGTGCCAGCAGTCCAGGGTCGGATGAGCAGTTCTTC.

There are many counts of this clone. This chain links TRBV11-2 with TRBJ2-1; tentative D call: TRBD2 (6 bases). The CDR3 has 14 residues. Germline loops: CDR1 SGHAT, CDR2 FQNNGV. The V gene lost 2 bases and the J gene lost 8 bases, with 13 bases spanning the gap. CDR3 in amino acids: CASSLFSRGDEQFF. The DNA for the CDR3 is TGTGCCAGCAGCTTATTCTCGCGGGGTGATGAGCAGTTCTTC.

CDR3 loop: CASTLANEQFF. The CDR3 DNA reads as TGTGCCAGCACTTTGGCAAATGAGCAGTTCTTC. This chain connects TRBV2 to TRBJ2-1; D call uncertain. The ends were cut back, 7 bases at V and 7 bases at J, with 8 bases in the middle. This CDR3 region has 11 residues. Germline-derived CDR1 and CDR2 are SNHLY and FYNNEI.

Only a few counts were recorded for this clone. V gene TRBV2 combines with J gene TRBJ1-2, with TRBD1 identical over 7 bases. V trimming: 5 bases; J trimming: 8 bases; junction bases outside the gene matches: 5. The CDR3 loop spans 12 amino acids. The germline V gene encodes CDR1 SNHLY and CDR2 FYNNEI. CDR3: CASSYRGGGYTF. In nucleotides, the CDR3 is TGTGCCAGCAGTTACAGGGGAGGCGGCTACACCTTC.

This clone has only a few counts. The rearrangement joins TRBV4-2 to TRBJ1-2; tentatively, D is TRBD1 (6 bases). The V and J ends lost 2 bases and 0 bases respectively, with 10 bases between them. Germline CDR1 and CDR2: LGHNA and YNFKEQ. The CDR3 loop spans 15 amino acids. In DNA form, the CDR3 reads TGTGCCAGCAGCCAAAGACAGGCCACTAACTATGGCTACACCTTC. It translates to CASSQRQATNYGYTF.

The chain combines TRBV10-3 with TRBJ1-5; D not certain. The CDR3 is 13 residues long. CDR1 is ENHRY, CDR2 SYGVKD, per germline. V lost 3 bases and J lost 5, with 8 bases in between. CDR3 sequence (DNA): TGTGCCATCAGTGACCCCCCCGATCAGCCCCAGCATTTT. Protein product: CAISDPPDQPQHF.

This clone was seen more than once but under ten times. The CDR3 DNA reads as TGTGCCAGCAGTGACCCCGGCCCGAGGTTAGAGACCCAGTACTTC. This translates into CASSDPGPRLETQYF. The chain is built from TRBV25-1 and TRBJ2-5, with D uncertain. The germline CDR1 and CDR2 sequences are MGHDK and SYGVNS. Trimming took 3 bases from V and 4 from J, leaving 15 bases between them. This CDR3 is 15 amino acids long.